The 25 T cell receptor beta chains below were found in one sample sequenced in a study of T-cell reconstitution after alpha-beta-depleted transplantation in children. Preparation of the TCRbeta library involved a method that used unique molecular identifiers. MiXCR, run by TCRdb on the PCR reads, gives a single entry per CDR3 protein. The sample holds roughly 250,000 distinct CDR3 sequences, just under 8.5% seen once. Sequenced material: PBMCs, mostly from graft donor cells, taken 180 days after TCRalphabeta/CD19-depleted stem cell transplant. These receptors originate from a male patient younger than 18 who had a stem cell transplant for acute lymphoblastic leukemia, so the T cells may come from the graft donor.

In this sample, this clonotype turned up many times. The chain combines TRBV18 with TRBJ2-5; D is unresolved. This CDR3 is 13 amino acids long. Germline CDR1 and CDR2: KGHSH and LQKENI. The V and J ends lost 5 bases and 0 bases respectively, with 7 bases between them. CDR3: CASSLFDQETQYF. CDR3 nucleotide sequence: TGTGCCAGCTCATTGTTTGACCAAGAGACCCAGTACTTC.

This clonotype has a count of ten or more. V usage is TRBV29-1 and J usage is TRBJ2-7, with D unresolved. CDR3 size: 13 residues. The V end lost 6 bases, the J end lost 1 base, and 13 bases lay between the germline ends. Germline V gene data show CDR1 as SQVTM and CDR2 as ANQGSEA. DNA of the CDR3: TGCAGCGTCCAAGCGAGGCTTTCCTACGAGCAGTACTTC. Translation gives CSVQARLSYEQYF.

This clonotype has a count of ten or more. This sequence joins TRBV5-1 and TRBJ1-1; 9 bases are a match to TRBD1. J was trimmed by 4 bases and V by 7 bases; bases with no gene match: 17. Germline loops: CDR1 SGHRS, CDR2 YFSETQ. This CDR3 has 17 residues. Here the CDR3 DNA reads TGCGCCAGCGGGGACGGGACAGGGCGCCGGGGGGGCACTGAAGCTTTCTTT. Translating it yields CASGDGTGRRGGTEAFF.

Many counts were recorded for this clonotype. The CDR3 nucleotides are TGTGCCAGCAGTTTAGGGACAGGCAATTCATTGACCCAGCATTTT. It codes for CASSLGTGNSLTQHF. This chain links TRBV28 with TRBJ1-5, with 8 positions matching TRBD1. V was pared by 2 bases and J by 11 bases, with 11 bases of the junction left unmatched. CDR1 and CDR2 from the germline V gene are MDHEN and SYDVKM. CDR3 length: 15 amino acids.

This clonotype occurred many times. This chain joins TRBV5-1 and TRBJ2-7, with D perhaps TRBD1 (5 bases). The germline gives CDR1 SGHRS, CDR2 YFSETQ. Trimming took 2 bases from V and 2 from J, leaving 14 bases between them. The CDR3 extends over 15 amino acids. CDR3 residues: CASSLATARTYEQYF. CDR3 DNA sequence: TGCGCCAGCAGCTTAGCGACAGCGAGGACCTACGAGCAGTACTTC.

This clonotype occurred many times. The chain recombines TRBV4-3 with TRBJ1-2, with D possibly TRBD1 on 6 matching bases. The CDR3 has 13 amino acids. The germline gives CDR1 LGHNA, CDR2 YSLEER. Trimming stripped 0 bases from V and 6 bases from J, with 8 bases between. CDR3 nucleotide sequence: TGCGCCAGCAGCCAAGATGACAGGAATGGCTACACCTTC. This sequence encodes CASSQDDRNGYTF.

This clonotype was seen at least ten times. The rearrangement links TRBV18 to TRBJ2-6; 10 positions match TRBD1. Trimming took 5 bases from V and 2 from J; bases not matched to a gene: 12. CDR1 and CDR2 (germline): KGHSH, LQKENI. The CDR3 consists of 19 residues. The CDR3 nucleotides read TGTGCCAGCTCAACTCTTCCGGGACAGGGGTACCCTGGGGCCAACGTCCTGACTTTC. Amino acids: CASSTLPGQGYPGANVLTF.

This clonotype was detected ten times or more. The chain is built from TRBV7-6 and TRBJ1-6; D is unresolved. Deletions cut 1 base from V and 6 bases from J, with 13 bases between. The CDR3 is made up of 16 amino acids. From germline, CDR1 is SGHVS and CDR2 FNYEAQ. DNA of the CDR3: TGTGCCAGCAGCTTAGGGGTGGCACGCACTAATTCACCCCTCCACTTT. This gives the protein CASSLGVARTNSPLHF.

This clonotype was counted once. The rearrangement links TRBV10-1 to TRBJ2-3; D is unclear. Trimming took off 3 bases at V and 1 base at J, with 11 bases between the two ends. This CDR3 has 15 residues. CDR1 and CDR2 from the germline V gene are WNHNN and SYGVQD (reference sequence). The CDR3 loop is CASSDKGLGTDTQYF. The CDR3 region has the DNA TGCGCCAGCAGTGATAAAGGGTTGGGCACAGATACGCAGTATTTT.

This clonotype was found many times. The CDR3 loop reads CAIGGSILAGNEQFF. In DNA, the CDR3 is TGTGCCATCGGGGGGTCAATACTAGCGGGGAATGAGCAGTTCTTC. V and J are TRBV10-3 and TRBJ2-1, with TRBD2 matching over 10 bases. The trim removed 8 bases at V and 7 bases at J, leaving 11 bases unmatched. CDR1 and CDR2 from the germline V gene are ENHRY and SYGVKD. The CDR3 runs 15 residues.

This clonotype occurred many times. This chain links TRBV7-9 with TRBJ1-3; TRBD1 might be the D (5 bases). The germline V gene has CDR1 SEHNR and CDR2 FQNEAQ (reference sequence). This CDR3 spans 17 amino acids. The ends were cut back, 10 bases at V and 0 bases at J, with 22 bases in the middle. The CDR3: CAIFRGRRFSSGNTIYF. The DNA for the CDR3 is TGTGCCATCTTTAGGGGCAGGAGATTTAGCTCTGGAAACACCATATATTTT.

This clonotype showed up just a few times. The CDR3 nucleotides are TGTGCCATCAGTGAGAACAGGGTCTATGGCTACACCTTC. Translated: CAISENRVYGYTF. V usage is TRBV10-3 and J usage is TRBJ1-2; a weak D match, TRBD1 (6 bases). Germline loops: CDR1 ENHRY, CDR2 SYGVKD. V was cut by 2 bases and J by 4 bases, with 8 bases left in between. CDR3 size: 13 residues.

Only a few counts were recorded for this clonotype. The V call is TRBV21-1, the J call TRBJ2-7; TRBD1, the table's D call, was not compared with the DNA. TRBV21-1 is a recognized pseudogene. This CDR3 has 15 amino acids. The CDR3 coding sequence is TGTGCCAGCAGCAAAGGCTACAGGGTGCCCTACGAGCAGTACTTC. Its translation is CASSKGYRVPYEQYF.

This clonotype was detected ten times or more. The chain has TRBV6-5 and TRBJ1-4; D gene ambiguous. This CDR3 region has 15 residues. V lost 4 bases to trimming and J lost 8 bases, with 17 bases between them. The V gene's germline CDR1 is MNHEY and CDR2 SVGAGI. The chain's CDR3 is CASSFTASAGEKLFF. The DNA of the CDR3 is TGTGCCAGCAGTTTCACAGCATCAGCAGGAGAAAAACTGTTTTTT.

This clonotype was seen at least ten times. V and J are TRBV7-7 and TRBJ2-7, with D unresolved. There are 13 residues in the CDR3. CDR1 is SSHAT and CDR2 is FNYEAQ in the germline V gene (reference sequence). Between the trimmed V and J ends, which lost 0 bases and 6 bases, there was a span of 9 bases. The CDR3 region is CASSLAGSLEQYF. The CDR3 DNA reads TGTGCCAGCAGCTTAGCGGGATCCCTCGAGCAGTACTTC. The full variable domain, rest sourced from reference TRBV7-7 and TRBJ2-7, is GAGVSQSPRYKVTKRGQDVTLRCDPISSHATLYWYQQALGQGPEFLTYFNYEAQPDKSGLPSDRFSAERPEGSISTLTIQRTEQRDSAMYRCASSLAGSLEQYFGPGTRLTVT.

The J gene is TRBJ2-7, the V gene TRBV9; weak D call: TRBD1 (6 bases). CDR3 length equals 12 residues. V lost 3 bases, J lost 3 bases, and 7 bases lay in between. The V gene's germline CDR1 is SGDLS and CDR2 YYNGEE. CDR3 DNA sequence: TGTGCCAGCAGCGCGGACAGCTACGAGCAGTACTTC. Translating it yields CASSADSYEQYF.

The sample holds many counts of this clonotype. The genes are TRBV28 and TRBJ2-4; D is uncertain. V lost 5 bases and J 0 bases, leaving 11 bases between the germline ends. Germline V lookup: CDR1 MDHEN, CDR2 SYDVKM. The CDR3 covers 15 residues. The CDR3 sequence is CASSVGLLAKNIQYF. In DNA form, the CDR3 reads TGTGCCAGCAGTGTCGGTCTCCTAGCCAAAAACATTCAGTACTTC.

The table lists this clonotype with many counts. The chain employs TRBV5-4 and TRBJ2-7; D is possibly TRBD2 (7 bases). Germline CDR1 reads SGHNT; CDR2 reads YYREEE (reference sequence). V was trimmed by 9 bases and J by 0 bases, leaving 16 bases between them. This CDR3 is 14 amino acids long. CDR3 protein: CATGLGGASYEQYF. CDR3 sequence (DNA): TGTGCCACCGGTTTGGGGGGGGCCTCCTACGAGCAGTACTTC.

This clonotype has a count of ten or more. The chain joins TRBV5-4 to TRBJ1-1; D is unresolved. Germline CDR1 SGHNT, CDR2 YYREEE (reference sequence). V was cut by 0 bases and J by 1 base, with 22 bases left in between. CDR3 length equals 19 residues. The DNA of the CDR3 is TGTGCCAGCAGCTTGGTTTCGTGGGAGGGAGGCCTACGGAACACTGAAGCTTTCTTT. Amino acids: CASSLVSWEGGLRNTEAFF.

There are a few counts of this clonotype. V is TRBV6-5 and J is TRBJ1-2; 7 nucleotides agree with TRBD1. In germline, CDR1 is MNHEY, CDR2 SVGAGI. There are 15 residues in the CDR3. V was clipped by 4 bases and J by 8 bases; unmatched bases: 13. CDR3 bases: TGTGCCAGCAGTTCTTTTGCCCGGGACAGTAACGGCTACACCTTC. Translated, it gives CASSSFARDSNGYTF.

This clonotype was counted many times. J is TRBJ2-1 and V is TRBV27; D not certain. The CDR3 extends over 14 amino acids. Between the trimmed V and J ends, which lost 2 bases and 5 bases, there was a span of 10 bases. Per the germline V gene, CDR1 is MNHEY and CDR2 is SMNVEV (reference sequence). CDR3 sequence (DNA): TGTGCCAGCAGTTTAGCGCGGACGCACAATGAGCAGTTCTTC. Its protein product is CASSLARTHNEQFF.

This clonotype occurred many times. The rearrangement uses TRBV6-2 or TRBV6-3 and TRBJ1-1; tentatively, D is TRBD1 (5 bases). Per the germline V gene, CDR1 is MNHEY and CDR2 is SVGEGT. V was trimmed by 4 bases and J by 1 base, leaving 16 bases between them. This CDR3 has 16 residues. CDR3 sequence reads: CASSWGRGPTNTEAFF. Written as DNA, the CDR3 is TGTGCCAGCAGTTGGGGACGGGGACCCACGAACACTGAAGCTTTCTTT.

V gene TRBV6-4 combines with J gene TRBJ2-1; the D call may be TRBD1 or TRBD2 (5 bases each). Per germline, CDR1 MRHNA and CDR2 SNTAGT. Trimming cost V 2 bases and J 8 bases, with 13 bases left between them. The CDR3 contains 14 residues. The CDR3 DNA is TGTGCCAGCAGTGACGGGACGATGAGCCATGAGCAGTTCTTC. It is translated as CASSDGTMSHEQFF.

This clonotype was counted at least ten times. The V call is TRBV2, the J call TRBJ2-1, with a possible D match to TRBD2 (6 bases). V was clipped by 5 bases and J by 9 bases, with 11 bases between them. Germline lookup yields CDR1 SNHLY and CDR2 FYNNEI. The CDR3 has 12 amino acids. CDR3 in amino acids: CASSPTEGEQFF. CDR3 in DNA: TGTGCCAGCAGTCCCACGGAGGGTGAGCAGTTCTTC. Full variable domain (missing parts from reference TRBV2 and TRBJ2-1): EPEVTQTPSHQVTQMGQEVILRCVPISNHLYFYWYRQILGQKVEFLVSFYNNEISEKSEIFDDQFSVERPDGSNFTLKIRSTKLEDSAMYFCASSPTEGEQFFGPGTRLTVL.

There are many counts of this clonotype. In nucleotides, the CDR3 is TGTGCCAGCAGCGACCCTCCGACAGCCCAGTACTTC. Translated: CASSDPPTAQYF. The rearrangement links TRBV6-2 or TRBV6-3 to TRBJ2-4, with a tentative D call TRBD1 (5 bases). The germline V and J ends were trimmed by 6 bases and 13 bases, with 16 bases remaining between them. CDR1 is MNHEY and CDR2 is SVGEGT in the germline V gene. The CDR3 contains 12 residues.